This T cell receptor beta chain was obtained from a study of T cells in localized non-small cell lung cancer. General study findings and limits: The appearance of a median about 60 of the top 100 tumor clones was seen in adjacent lung. The study found T cell clonality highest in uninvolved adjacent lung, above tumor.

TCRdb's table, derived via immunoSEQ multiplex PCR, lists solely in-frame clones and lacks some. The sample lists fewer than 100,000 clones, about 91% occurring once. The V segment lost 1 base and the J segment 3 bases; nucleotides outside the gene matches: 4. The CDR3 has 15 residues. The germline V gene has CDR1 SGHAT and CDR2 FQNNGV. For this clone: Antigen: not known.

The chain links TRBV11-2 to TRBJ2-3; 7 nucleotides agree with TRBD1. The sequence was collected from a man aged 40 to 75 with stage I squamous cell lung carcinoma. The sequencing used peripheral blood, collected before any cancer treatment. Written as DNA, the CDR3 is TGTGCCAGCAGCTTAGGGACAGGCGGGACAGATACGCAGTATTTT. It codes for CASSLGTGGTDTQYF.